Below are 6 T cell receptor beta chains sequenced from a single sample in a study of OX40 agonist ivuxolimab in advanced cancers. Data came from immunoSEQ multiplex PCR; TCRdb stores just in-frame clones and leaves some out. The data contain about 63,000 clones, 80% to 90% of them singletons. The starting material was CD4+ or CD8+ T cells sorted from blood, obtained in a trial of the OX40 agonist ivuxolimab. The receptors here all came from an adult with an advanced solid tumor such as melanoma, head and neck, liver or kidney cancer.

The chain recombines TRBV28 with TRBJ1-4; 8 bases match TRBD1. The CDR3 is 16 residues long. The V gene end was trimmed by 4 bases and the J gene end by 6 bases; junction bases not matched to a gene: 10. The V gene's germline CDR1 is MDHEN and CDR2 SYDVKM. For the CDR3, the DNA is TGTGCCAGCAGTTCGGACAGGGAGTTCTGGGATGAAAAACTGTTTTTT. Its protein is CASSSDREFWDEKLFF.

This chain's CDR3 is CASSYRGQGFENTQYF. In DNA form, the CDR3 reads TGTGCCAGCAGCTACAGGGGACAGGGGTTTGAAAATACGCAGTATTTT. The chain joins TRBV11-2 to TRBJ2-3; 10 positions agree with TRBD1. The CDR3 runs to 16 residues. Germline-derived CDR1 and CDR2 are SGHAT and FQNNGV. J was trimmed by 7 bases and V by 4 bases; bases with no gene match: 11.

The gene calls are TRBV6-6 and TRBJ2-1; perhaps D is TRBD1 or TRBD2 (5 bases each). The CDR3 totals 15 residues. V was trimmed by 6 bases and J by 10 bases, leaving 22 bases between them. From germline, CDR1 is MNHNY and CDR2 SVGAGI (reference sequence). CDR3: CASRYPGTNPVEQFF. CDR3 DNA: TGTGCCAGCAGGTACCCCGGGACCAATCCCGTGGAGCAGTTCTTC.

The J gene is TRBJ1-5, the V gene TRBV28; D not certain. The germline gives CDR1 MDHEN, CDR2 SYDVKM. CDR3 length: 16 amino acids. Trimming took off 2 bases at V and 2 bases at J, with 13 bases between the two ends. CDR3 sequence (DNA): TGTGCCAGCAGTTTAGTTCCCCCCGGCCGCAATCAGCCCCAGCATTTT. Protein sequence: CASSLVPPGRNQPQHF.

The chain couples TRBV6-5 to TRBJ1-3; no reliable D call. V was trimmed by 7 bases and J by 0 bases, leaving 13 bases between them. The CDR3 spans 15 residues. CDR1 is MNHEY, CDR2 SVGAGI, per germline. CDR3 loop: CASTLDGFSGNTIYF. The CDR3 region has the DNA TGTGCCAGCACCTTGGACGGTTTCTCTGGAAACACCATATATTTT.

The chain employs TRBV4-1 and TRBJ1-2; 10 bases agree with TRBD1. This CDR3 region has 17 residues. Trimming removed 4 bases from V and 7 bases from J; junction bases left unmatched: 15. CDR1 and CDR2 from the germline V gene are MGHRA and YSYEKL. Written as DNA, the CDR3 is TGCGCCAGCAGCCTTTCGGGACAGGGGCAAAGGTGGGGTGGCTACACCTTC. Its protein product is CASSLSGQGQRWGGYTF.